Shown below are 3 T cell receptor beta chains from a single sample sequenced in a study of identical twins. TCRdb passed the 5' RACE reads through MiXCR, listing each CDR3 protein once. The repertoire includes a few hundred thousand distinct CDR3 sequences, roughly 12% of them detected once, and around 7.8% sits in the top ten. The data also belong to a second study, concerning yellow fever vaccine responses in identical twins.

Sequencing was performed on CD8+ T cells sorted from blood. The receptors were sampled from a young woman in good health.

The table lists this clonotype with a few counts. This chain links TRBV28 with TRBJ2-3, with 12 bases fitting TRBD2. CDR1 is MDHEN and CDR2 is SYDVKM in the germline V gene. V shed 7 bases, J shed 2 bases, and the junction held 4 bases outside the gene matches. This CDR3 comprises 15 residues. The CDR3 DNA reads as TGTGCCAGCAAGGGACTAGCGGGCTTCACAGATACGCAGTATTTT. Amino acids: CASKGLAGFTDTQYF.

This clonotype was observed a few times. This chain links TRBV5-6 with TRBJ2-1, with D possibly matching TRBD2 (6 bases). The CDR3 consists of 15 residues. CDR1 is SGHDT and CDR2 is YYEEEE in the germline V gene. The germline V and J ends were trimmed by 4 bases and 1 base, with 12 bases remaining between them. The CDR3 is CASSGGTVSYNEQFF. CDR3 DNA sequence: TGTGCCAGCAGCGGGGGGACCGTGTCCTACAATGAGCAGTTCTTC. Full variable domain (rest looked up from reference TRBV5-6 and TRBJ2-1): DAGVTQSPTHLIKTRGQQVTLRCSPKSGHDTVSWYQQALGQGPQFIFQYYEEEERQRGNFPDRFSGHQFPNYSSELNVNALLLGDSALYLCASSGGTVSYNEQFFGPGTRLTVL.

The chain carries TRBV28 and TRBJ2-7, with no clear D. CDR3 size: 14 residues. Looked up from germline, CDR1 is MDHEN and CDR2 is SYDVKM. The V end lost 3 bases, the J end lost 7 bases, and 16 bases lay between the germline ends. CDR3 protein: CASSLTGSLGEQYV. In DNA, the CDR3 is TGTGCCAGCAGTTTGACTGGCTCTCTGGGTGAGCAGTACGTC.